The present entry profiles one T cell receptor beta chain with its context. What it recognizes is unknown. A clone one base away is much larger, so this may be a read error. Quantitative 5'-RACE was performed with molecular barcodes, and it yielded the TCR beta libraries. MiXCR was run by TCRdb on the 5' RACE reads, yielding one entry per CDR3 protein. The sample records hundreds of thousands of distinct CDR3 sequences, less than 25% being singletons. Germline V gene lookup returns CDR1 DFQATT and CDR2 SNEGSKA (reference sequence). The CDR3 sequence is 17 residues long. The data derive from a study of CD8 T cells in ankylosing spondylitis. Study-wide points: Certain motif variants had earlier appeared in reactive arthritis synovial fluid and blood. Reports say disease-linked clones showed up significantly more in matched ankylosing spondylitis synovial fluid. In peripheral blood, disease-linked CD8+ clones occurred at relatively low frequencies.

This chain links TRBV20-1 with TRBJ2-7, with 8 bases fitting TRBD2. The receptor was isolated from a female donor with ankylosing spondylitis or in good health (not recorded which). Sequenced input: blood, either unsorted or a sorted T cell fraction (not recorded which). This CDR3 reads CCASRTSTRTTSYEQYF. Here the CDR3 DNA reads TGCTGTGCTAGTAGGACTAGCACCCGCACCACCTCCTACGAGCAGTACTTC.